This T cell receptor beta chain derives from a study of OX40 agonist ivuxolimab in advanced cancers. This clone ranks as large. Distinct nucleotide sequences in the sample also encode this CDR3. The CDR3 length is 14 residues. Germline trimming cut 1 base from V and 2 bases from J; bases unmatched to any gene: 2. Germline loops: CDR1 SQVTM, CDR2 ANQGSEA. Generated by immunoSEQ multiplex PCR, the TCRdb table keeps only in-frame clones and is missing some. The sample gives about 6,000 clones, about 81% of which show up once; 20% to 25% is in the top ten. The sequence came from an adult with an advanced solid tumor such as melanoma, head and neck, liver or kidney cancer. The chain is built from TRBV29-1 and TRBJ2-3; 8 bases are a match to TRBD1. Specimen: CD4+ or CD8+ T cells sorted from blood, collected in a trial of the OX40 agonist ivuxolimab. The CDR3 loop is CSVEGQGYTDTQYF. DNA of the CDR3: TGCAGCGTTGAAGGACAGGGGTACACAGATACGCAGTATTTT.